This T cell receptor beta chain emerged from a study of CD8 T cells in Susac syndrome. RNA totalling roughly 0.45 to 1 ug underwent reverse transcription with random hexamers. An immunoSEQ multiplex PCR amplified TCR beta CDR3 over 54 Vbeta and 13 Jbeta. TCRdb independently ran MiXCR on the immunoSEQ multiplex PCR reads; one entry per CDR3 protein. The sample holds 250,000 to 300,000 distinct CDR3 sequences, 70% to 90% seen once. From blood CD8+ and CD4+ T cells, the TCR beta chain was sequenced. TEMRA cells were FACS-enriched, with CD8+ and CD4+ T cells isolated negatively. The J segment lost 7 bases and the V segment lost 8 bases, leaving 11 bases of the junction unmatched. The CDR3 contains 13 residues.

This receptor was obtained from a human donor with multiple sclerosis. The chain carries TRBV12-3 or TRBV12-4 and TRBJ2-7, with 7 bases identical to TRBD2. Sequencing was done on a sample of CD8+ T cells from PBMCs. In nucleotides, the CDR3 is TGTGCCAGCGGCCCCGGGCCGGGGGGAGAGCAGTACTTC. Translating gives CASGPGPGGEQYF.